Below, one T cell receptor (beta chain) is given with its context. The sample is drawn from a study of T-cell memory formation after mild COVID-19. CDR1 and CDR2 from the germline V gene are SEHNR and FQNEAQ (reference sequence). The CDR3 is 18 amino acids. The junction had 20 bases not matched to a gene; V was cut back by 5 bases and J by 12 bases. A single record per CDR3 protein comes from TCRdb applying MiXCR to the 5' RACE reads. The sample lists hundreds of thousands of distinct CDR3 sequences, around a quarter occurring once. This TCR was sampled from an adult woman who had mild COVID-19 (a few samples of this study predate the infection). Cell type and time point are not known. The chain recombines TRBV7-9 with TRBJ2-2, with 11 bases aligning to TRBD2. The specimen sequenced was PBMCs or a T cell subset sorted from them (not recorded which). The chain's CDR3 is CASSPRGLAGPYPGKLFF. The DNA for the CDR3 is TGTGCCAGCAGCCCCAGAGGACTAGCGGGCCCGTACCCGGGGAAGCTGTTTTTT.